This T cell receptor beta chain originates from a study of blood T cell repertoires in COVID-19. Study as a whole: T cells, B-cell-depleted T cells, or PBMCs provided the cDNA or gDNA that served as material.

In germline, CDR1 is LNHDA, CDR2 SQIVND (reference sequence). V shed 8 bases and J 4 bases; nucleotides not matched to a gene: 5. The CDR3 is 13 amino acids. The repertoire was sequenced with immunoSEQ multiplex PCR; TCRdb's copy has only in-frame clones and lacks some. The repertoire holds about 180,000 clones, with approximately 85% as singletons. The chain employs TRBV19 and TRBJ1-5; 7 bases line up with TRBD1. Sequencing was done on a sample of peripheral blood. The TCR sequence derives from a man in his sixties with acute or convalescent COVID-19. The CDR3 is CASRRGTNQPQHF. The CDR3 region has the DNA TGTGCCAGTCGCAGGGGGACAAATCAGCCCCAGCATTTT.